This T cell receptor (beta chain) was profiled in a study of T cells after yellow fever vaccination. MiXCR, applied by TCRdb to the 5' RACE reads, yields one record per CDR3 protein. The repertoire includes hundreds of thousands of distinct CDR3 sequences, over 9% of them detected once, and just under 15% sits in the top ten. With regard to this clonotype: What it binds is unknown.

V lost 5 bases to trimming and J lost 0 bases, with 8 bases between them. The CDR3 runs 14 residues. Germline V CDR1 and CDR2: MNHEY, SMNVEV (reference sequence). Study-wide findings and caveats: Clones that expanded after primary vaccination mostly reappeared after the booster (roughly 96% CD4, about 89% CD8).

Source: PBMCs, taken on the day of the yellow fever booster vaccination. This chain links TRBV27 with TRBJ1-5; D uncertain. This sequence originates from a man aged 25-40 years who received the YFV17D yellow fever vaccine. As DNA, the CDR3 is TGTGCCAGCAGTCTAAGGATTAGCAATCAGCCCCAGCATTTT. Amino acid sequence: CASSLRISNQPQHF.